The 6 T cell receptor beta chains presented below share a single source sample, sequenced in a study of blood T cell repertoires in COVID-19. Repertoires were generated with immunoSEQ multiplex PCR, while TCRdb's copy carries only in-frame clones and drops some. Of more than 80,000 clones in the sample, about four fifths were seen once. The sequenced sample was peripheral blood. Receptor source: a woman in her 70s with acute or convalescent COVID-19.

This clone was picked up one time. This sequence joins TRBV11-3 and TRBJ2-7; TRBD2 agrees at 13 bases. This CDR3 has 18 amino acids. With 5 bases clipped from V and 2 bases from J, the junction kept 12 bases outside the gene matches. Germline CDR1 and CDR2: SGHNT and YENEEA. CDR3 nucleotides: TGTGCCAGCAGCAAGACTAGCGGGGGGCTTCCCCTCCCCTACGAGCAGTACTTC. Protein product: CASSKTSGGLPLPYEQYF.

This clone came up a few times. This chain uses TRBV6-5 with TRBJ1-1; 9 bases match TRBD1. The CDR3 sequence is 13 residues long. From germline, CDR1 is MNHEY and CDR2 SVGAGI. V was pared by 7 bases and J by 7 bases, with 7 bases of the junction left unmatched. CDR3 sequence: CASKDRGRGEAFF. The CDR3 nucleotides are TGTGCCAGCAAGGACAGGGGTAGAGGTGAAGCTTTCTTT.

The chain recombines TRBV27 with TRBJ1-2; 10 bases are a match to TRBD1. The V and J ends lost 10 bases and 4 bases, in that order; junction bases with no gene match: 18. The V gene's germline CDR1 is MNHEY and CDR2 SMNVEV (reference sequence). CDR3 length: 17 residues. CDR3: CATFSPARDRGGYGYTF. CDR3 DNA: TGTGCCACTTTTTCCCCCGCCCGGGACAGGGGTGGCTATGGCTACACCTTC.

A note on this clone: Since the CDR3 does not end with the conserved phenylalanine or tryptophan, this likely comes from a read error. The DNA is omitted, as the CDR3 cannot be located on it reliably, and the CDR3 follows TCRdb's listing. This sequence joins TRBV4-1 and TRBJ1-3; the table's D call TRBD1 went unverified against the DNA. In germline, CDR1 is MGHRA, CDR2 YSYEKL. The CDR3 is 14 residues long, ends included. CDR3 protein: CASSQDTRSTPYIL.

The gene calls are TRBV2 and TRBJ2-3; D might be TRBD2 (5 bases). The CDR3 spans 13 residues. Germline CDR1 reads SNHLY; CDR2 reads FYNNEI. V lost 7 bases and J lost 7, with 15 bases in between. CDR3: CASTTLTGNTQYF. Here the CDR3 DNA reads TGTGCCAGCACGACTCTTACGGGGAATACGCAGTATTTT.

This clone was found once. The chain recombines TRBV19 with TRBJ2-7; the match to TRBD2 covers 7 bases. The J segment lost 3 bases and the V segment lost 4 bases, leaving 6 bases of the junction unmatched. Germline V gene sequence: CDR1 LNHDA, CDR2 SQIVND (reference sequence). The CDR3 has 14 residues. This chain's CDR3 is CASSTIGGGYEQYF. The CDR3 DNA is TGTGCCAGTAGTACCATTGGCGGGGGCTACGAGCAGTACTTC.